This entry lists 27 T cell receptor beta chains sequenced from one sample in a study of cytomegalovirus exposure and HLA in healthy donors. A multiplex PCR was run with 60 Vbeta primers and 13 Jbeta primers. Profiled with immunoSEQ multiplex PCR; TCRdb holds only in-frame clones, not every one. The table lists approximately 130,000 clones, 85% to 90% of them singletons, with under 7% in the top ten. Source material: PBMCs. These receptors all stem from a woman aged 25 to 39 in good health and CMV-seropositive.

The chain uses TRBV27 and TRBJ2-4; TRBD1 matches at 9 bases. V was pared by 11 bases and J by 7 bases, with 6 bases of the junction left unmatched. Germline-derived CDR1 and CDR2 are MNHEY and SMNVEV (reference sequence). The CDR3 spans 12 residues. The CDR3 sequence is CAVRDRVNIQYF. DNA for the CDR3: TGTGCCGTCCGGGACAGGGTTAACATTCAGTACTTC.

The rearrangement links TRBV2 to TRBJ2-2; 8 bases are a match to TRBD1. Germline CDR1 SNHLY, CDR2 FYNNEI. The CDR3 loop spans 13 amino acids. Trimming at V came to 4 bases and at J to 7 bases, leaving 2 bases not matched to a gene. DNA of the CDR3: TGTGCCAGCAGTGGACAGGGGTTCGGGGAGCTGTTTTTT. Its translation is CASSGQGFGELFF.

The genes are TRBV7-9 and TRBJ1-2; possible D gene TRBD1, 5 bases. The CDR3 extends over 12 amino acids. CDR1 SEHNR and CDR2 FQNEAQ come from the germline V gene (reference sequence). Trimming shortened V by 5 bases and J by 4 bases, and 8 bases separated the two germline ends. The CDR3 protein is CASSPGSYGYTF. The DNA of the CDR3 is TGTGCCAGCAGCCCAGGGTCCTATGGCTACACCTTC.

CDR3 DNA sequence: TGCGCCAGCAGCTCAGCCGGGACAGGGCGGGCTAATGAAAAACTGTTTTTT. It codes for CASSSAGTGRANEKLFF. J is TRBJ1-4 and V is TRBV5-1; 9 bases fit TRBD1. The length of the CDR3 is 17 residues. Germline-derived CDR1 and CDR2 are SGHRS and YFSETQ. V shed 3 bases and J 3 bases; nucleotides not matched to a gene: 9.

This chain uses TRBV6-5 with TRBJ1-5; 7 positions agree with TRBD1. CDR3 length equals 13 residues. Trimming at V came to 4 bases and at J to 4 bases, leaving 1 base not matched to a gene. CDR1 and CDR2 (germline): MNHEY, SVGAGI. The CDR3 DNA reads as TGTGCCAGCAGTTGGGACAGAAATCAGCCCCAGCATTTT. Protein sequence: CASSWDRNQPQHF.

In its sample, this clone was seen once. The chain carries TRBV9 and TRBJ2-5; 8 bases are a match to TRBD1. J was trimmed by 3 bases and V by 4 bases; bases with no gene match: 11. Per germline, CDR1 SGDLS and CDR2 YYNGEE. The CDR3 is made up of 16 amino acids. The CDR3 spells CASSLSRDRSEETQYF. The DNA of the CDR3 is TGTGCCAGCAGCTTATCCCGGGACAGGTCCGAAGAGACCCAGTACTTC.

A note on this clone: The germline gene is not matched at one end of the junction; a read error may be the cause. The rearrangement joins TRBV7-9 to TRBJ2-1, with 7 bases lining up with TRBD1. Germline CDR1 reads SEHNR; CDR2 reads FQNEAQ (reference sequence). The CDR3 totals 14 residues. The CDR3 protein is CSSRSGTDYNEQFF. DNA for the CDR3: TGTTCCAGCAGATCCGGGACAGACTACAATGAGCAGTTCTTC. Full variable domain (outside the CDR3, taken from reference TRBV7-9 and TRBJ2-1): DTGVSQNPRHKITKRGQNVTFRCDPISEHNRLYWYRQTLGQGPEFLTYFQNEAQLEKSRLLSDRFSAERPKGSFSTLEIQRTEQGDSAMYLCSSRSGTDYNEQFFGPGTRLTVL.

The chain recombines TRBV9 with TRBJ2-1, with 10 nucleotides matching TRBD2. Germline trimming cut 0 bases from V and 4 bases from J; bases unmatched to any gene: 7. Germline values: CDR1 SGDLS, CDR2 YYNGEE. This CDR3 region has 17 residues. For the CDR3, the DNA is TGTGCCAGCAGCGTAGGAAGCGGGAGGGCTTATTACAATGAGCAGTTCTTC. It codes for CASSVGSGRAYYNEQFF.

The chain has TRBV2 and TRBJ1-2, with 10 bases matching TRBD1. Trimming took 7 bases from V and 6 from J; bases not matched to a gene: 8. This CDR3 region has 14 residues. CDR1 and CDR2 (germline): SNHLY, FYNNEI. The CDR3: CASILYGTGDGYTF. CDR3 DNA: TGTGCCAGCATTCTCTACGGGACAGGGGATGGCTACACCTTC.

This clone showed up just once. Other DNA sequences of this sample code for an identical CDR3. V is TRBV30 and J is TRBJ1-5; D uncertain. In germline, CDR1 is GTSNPN, CDR2 SVGIG (reference sequence). The CDR3 contains 13 residues. V was shortened by 0 bases and J by 4 bases, with 7 bases between the two germline ends. The CDR3, as DNA: TGTGCCTGGAGTGTACGGGGAAATCAGCCCCAGCATTTT. Its translation is CAWSVRGNQPQHF.

This clone was detected a few times. J is TRBJ1-1 and V is TRBV25-1, with TRBD1 matching over 7 bases. CDR1 is MGHDK, CDR2 SYGVNS, per germline. This CDR3 comprises 15 residues. V lost 4 bases to trimming and J lost 2 bases; unmatched junction nucleotides: 7. In nucleotides, the CDR3 is TGTGCCAGCAGTGTCGGGACAGCCGTTAACACTGAAGCTTTCTTT. This translates into CASSVGTAVNTEAFF. The entire variable domain, with the rest obtained from reference TRBV25-1 and TRBJ1-1, is as follows: EADIYQTPRYLVIGTGKKITLECSQTMGHDKMYWYQQDPGMELHLIHYSYGVNSTEKGDLSSESTVSRIRTEHFPLTLESARPSHTSQYLCASSVGTAVNTEAFFGQGTRLTVV.

The chain carries TRBV7-2 and TRBJ2-1, with TRBD2 matching over 11 bases. With V trimmed by 0 bases and J by 6 bases, 1 base remained unmatched. Germline CDR1 reads SGHTA; CDR2 reads FQGNSA. This CDR3 contains 15 residues. The CDR3 loop is CASSLAGLAGNEQFF. The CDR3 DNA follows: TGTGCCAGCAGCTTAGCCGGACTAGCGGGCAATGAGCAGTTCTTC.

The rearrangement joins TRBV28 to TRBJ2-7; 7 nucleotides align to TRBD1. The ends lost 8 bases at V and 3 bases at J; junction bases unmatched: 7. The germline CDR1 and CDR2 sequences are MDHEN and SYDVKM. This CDR3 has 13 amino acids. CDR3 in amino acids: CASGYRGHYEQYF. As DNA, the CDR3 is TGTGCCAGCGGTTACAGGGGTCACTACGAGCAGTACTTC.

The chain is built from TRBV7-9 and TRBJ2-1, with unresolved D. V was cut by 5 bases and J by 2 bases, with 13 bases left in between. From germline, CDR1 is SEHNR and CDR2 FQNEAQ (reference sequence). The CDR3 sequence is 15 residues long. The CDR3 sequence: CASSPDRGTYNEQFF. For the CDR3, the DNA is TGTGCCAGCAGCCCCGATAGAGGCACCTACAATGAGCAGTTCTTC.

This chain uses TRBV9 with TRBJ1-1, with TRBD1 as a possible D gene (5 bases). This CDR3 is built from 13 residues. Per germline, CDR1 SGDLS and CDR2 YYNGEE. V was cut by 4 bases and J by 4 bases, with 11 bases left in between. The CDR3 DNA follows: TGTGCCAGCAGCACCGCCGGGGGCACTGAAGCTTTCTTT. Protein sequence: CASSTAGGTEAFF.

The chain employs TRBV5-4 and TRBJ1-2; 8 positions agree with TRBD1. The germline V gene has CDR1 SGHNT and CDR2 YYREEE (reference sequence). The CDR3 totals 13 residues. The V gene end was trimmed by 3 bases and the J gene end by 4 bases; junction bases not matched to a gene: 2. This CDR3 reads CASSWDRTYGYTF. CDR3 coding DNA: TGTGCCAGCAGCTGGGACAGGACCTATGGCTACACCTTC.

The V gene is TRBV18, the J gene TRBJ1-5; maybe TRBD1 (5 bases). The germline V gene has CDR1 KGHSH and CDR2 LQKENI. CDR3 size: 12 residues. V lost 6 bases, J lost 9 bases, and 12 bases lay in between. This CDR3 is CASSAKGWPQHF. In DNA form, the CDR3 reads TGTGCCAGCTCGGCCAAGGGGTGGCCCCAGCATTTT.

The chain uses TRBV5-1 and TRBJ2-5; 11 bases match TRBD1. Germline V gene data show CDR1 as SGHRS and CDR2 as YFSETQ. V shed 6 bases and J 5 bases; nucleotides not matched to a gene: 6. This CDR3 is 14 amino acids long. This CDR3 is CASNQGQGGETQYF. CDR3 coding DNA: TGCGCCAGCAACCAGGGACAGGGGGGGGAGACCCAGTACTTC.

The chain links TRBV5-4 to TRBJ1-3; no firm D call. The CDR3 covers 14 residues. V lost 2 bases, J lost 2 bases, and 8 bases lay in between. Looked up from germline, CDR1 is SGHNT and CDR2 is YYREEE (reference sequence). The CDR3 protein is CASSLTGTGNTIYF. In DNA form, the CDR3 reads TGTGCCAGCAGCTTAACCGGGACTGGAAACACCATATATTTT.

The rearrangement links TRBV5-1 to TRBJ2-3; 10 bases agree with TRBD2. CDR1 SGHRS and CDR2 YFSETQ come from the germline V gene. The J segment lost 5 bases and the V segment lost 0 bases, leaving 3 bases of the junction unmatched. The CDR3 extends over 15 amino acids. The CDR3 bases are TGCGCCAGCAGCTTGGCAGCGGGAGGGGGAGATACGCAGTATTTT. Translated: CASSLAAGGGDTQYF.

The rearrangement joins TRBV29-1 to TRBJ2-7; maybe TRBD2 (6 bases). CDR3 length: 12 amino acids. The germline V and J ends were trimmed by 2 bases and 3 bases, with 8 bases remaining between them. CDR1 and CDR2 (germline): SQVTM, ANQGSEA. The CDR3 reads CSVESGDYEQYF. In DNA form, the CDR3 reads TGCAGCGTTGAATCGGGAGACTACGAGCAGTACTTC.

This chain joins TRBV7-9 and TRBJ2-3, with 7 bases lining up with TRBD2. J gave up 6 bases and V 4 bases, and 4 bases lay outside the gene matches. Germline CDR1 is SEHNR and CDR2 is FQNEAQ (reference sequence). The CDR3 extends over 13 amino acids. CDR3 protein: CASSWGGEDTQYF. The CDR3 region has the DNA TGTGCCAGCAGCTGGGGGGGGGAGGATACGCAGTATTTT. The whole variable domain, filled in from reference TRBV7-9 and TRBJ2-3, reads DTGVSQNPRHKITKRGQNVTFRCDPISEHNRLYWYRQTLGQGPEFLTYFQNEAQLEKSRLLSDRFSAERPKGSFSTLEIQRTEQGDSAMYLCASSWGGEDTQYFGPGTRLTVL.

The rearrangement joins TRBV13 to TRBJ1-3, with D possibly being TRBD1 (6 bases). The V end lost 5 bases, the J end lost 3 bases, and 14 bases lay between the germline ends. This CDR3 is built from 15 residues. The V gene's germline CDR1 is PRHDT and CDR2 FYEKMQ (reference sequence). The CDR3 region has the DNA TGTGCCAGCAGCACGAGGGGGGGGGTTGGAAACACCATATATTTT. Its translation: CASSTRGGVGNTIYF. Full variable domain (missing parts from reference TRBV13 and TRBJ1-3): AAGVIQSPRHLIKEKRETATLKCYPIPRHDTVYWYQQGPGQDPQFLISFYEKMQSDKGSIPDRFSAQQFSDYHSELNMSSLELGDSALYFCASSTRGGVGNTIYFGEGSWLTVV.

The genes are TRBV10-1 and TRBJ2-1, with 14 bases matching TRBD2. Trimming cost V 4 bases and J 3 bases; bases outside gene matches: 5. The germline V gene encodes CDR1 WNHNN and CDR2 SYGVQD (reference sequence). The CDR3 consists of 17 residues. CDR3 loop: CASSGGTSGRNYNEQFF. CDR3 nucleotides: TGCGCCAGCAGTGGGGGGACTAGCGGGAGAAACTACAATGAGCAGTTCTTC.

This chain joins TRBV27 and TRBJ1-2; TRBD1 matches at 12 bases. Germline trimming cut 4 bases from V and 4 bases from J; bases unmatched to any gene: 4. The CDR3 is 15 residues long. Germline V CDR1 and CDR2: MNHEY, SMNVEV (reference sequence). CDR3 amino acids: CASSSPGQGAYGYTF. Here the CDR3 DNA reads TGTGCCAGCAGTTCTCCGGGACAGGGGGCCTATGGCTACACCTTC.

This sequence joins TRBV5-1 and TRBJ1-1; possibly TRBD1 for D (6 bases). The V and J ends lost 1 base and 7 bases respectively, with 14 bases between them. The CDR3 extends over 14 amino acids. CDR1 SGHRS and CDR2 YFSETQ come from the germline V gene. The CDR3 coding sequence is TGCGCCAGCAGCTTGTTGATGGGGGGGCTTGAAGCTTTCTTT. Protein: CASSLLMGGLEAFF.

CDR3 residues: CASSLETGGANYGYTF. The CDR3 DNA sequence: TGCGCCAGCAGCTTGGAAACAGGGGGGGCTAACTATGGCTACACCTTC. J is TRBJ1-2 and V is TRBV5-1; 8 bases agree with TRBD1. This CDR3 comprises 16 residues. Per the germline V gene, CDR1 is SGHRS and CDR2 is YFSETQ. The V and J ends lost 0 bases and 0 bases, in that order; junction bases with no gene match: 4.